The 13 T cell receptor beta chains below all came from one sample that was sequenced in a study of T cell clonality in common variable immunodeficiency. Here immunoSEQ multiplex PCR was the method, and the copy in TCRdb shows in-frame clones only, minus some. The sample has approximately 51,000 clones, none seen only once. Specimen: peripheral blood mononuclear cells. These receptors came from a person aged 18 to 69 in good health.

This clone was picked up many times. The read comes to an end 3 residues before the CDR3 does, leaving the germline J gene to fill in the end. V and J are TRBV5-1 and TRBJ2-2; 7 nucleotides line up with TRBD1. The V segment lost 3 bases and the J segment 0 bases; nucleotides outside the gene matches: 2. The germline CDR1 and CDR2 sequences are SGHRS and YFSETQ. The CDR3 has 15 amino acids. The CDR3 region is CASSYRGPNTGELFF. CDR3 DNA, as far as it was read: TGCGCCAGCAGCTACAGGGGACCGAACACCGGGGAG.

This clone was detected many times. The CDR3 extends 3 residues past the end of the read, so its final part is completed from the germline J gene. The chain has TRBV3-1 (or the pseudogene TRBV3-2) and TRBJ2-7; the match to TRBD2 covers 8 bases. V lost 0 bases and J lost 2; bases outside the gene matches: 3. The CDR3 sequence is 15 residues long. Germline V gene sequence: CDR1 LGHDT, CDR2 YNNKEL (reference sequence). The CDR3 is CASSQDLGLAYEQYF. The sequenced part of the CDR3 DNA is TGTGCCAGCAGCCAAGATCTGGGACTAGCCTACGAG.

About this clone itself: The sequenced fragment ends 3 residues before the CDR3 boundary, so the rest is inferred from the germline J gene. The chain is built from TRBV7-7 and TRBJ2-2; tentative D call: TRBD1 (5 bases). The CDR3 covers 15 residues. Germline V gene lookup returns CDR1 SSHAT and CDR2 FNYEAQ (reference sequence). The part of the CDR3 DNA that was read is TGTGCCAGCAGCTATGACAGTACTGGGGCCAACGTG. Translation: CASSYDSTGANV. In full, the CDR3 is CASSYDSTGANVLFF. The full variable domain, its missing parts supplied by reference TRBV7-7 and TRBJ2-2, is GAGVSQSPRYKVTKRGQDVTLRCDPISSHATLYWYQQALGQGPEFLTYFNYEAQPDKSGLPSDRFSAERPEGSISTLTIQRTEQRDSAMYRCASSYDSTGANVLFFGEGSRLTVL.

This clone was recorded many times. Read coverage stops 3 residues before the CDR3 terminus; the germline J gene supplies the remainder. The J gene is TRBJ1-2, the V gene TRBV12-3 or TRBV12-4, with D possibly TRBD1 on 6 matching bases. This CDR3 is 12 amino acids long. The CDR3 reads CASSSGVGGYTF. Incomplete CDR3 DNA: TGTGCCAGCAGTTCAGGGGTGGGAGGC.

This clone has ten or more counts. The CDR3 end lies 3 residues beyond the end of the read and is filled in from the germline J gene. The chain uses TRBV30 and TRBJ1-1, with a weak D call TRBD1 (5 bases). The CDR3 is 13 residues long. Germline CDR1 reads GTSNPN; CDR2 reads SVGIG (reference sequence). The covered CDR3 bases are TGTGCCTGGAGTTGGGCAGGGAATAAAGTG. It translates to CAWSWAGNKV. The CDR3 in its entirety is CAWSWAGNKVAFF. Variable domain in full (rest from reference TRBV30 and TRBJ1-1): SQTIHQWPATLVQPVGSPLSLECTVEGTSNPNLYWYRQAAGRGLQLLFYSVGIGQISSEVPQNLSASRPQDRQFILSSKKLLLSDSGFYLCAWSWAGNKVAFFGQGTRLTVV.

In this sample, this clone turned up many times. The missing CDR3 end, 3 residues past where the read stops, is filled in from the germline J gene. The V and J genes are TRBV19 and TRBJ1-2, with D maybe TRBD1 (6 bases). This CDR3 spans 13 amino acids. Germline V gene lookup returns CDR1 LNHDA and CDR2 SQIVND (reference sequence). The CDR3 sequence: CASIKSDRLGYTF. The part of the CDR3 DNA that was read is TGTGCCAGTATCAAGTCGGACAGATTGGGC. The full variable domain, in which reference TRBV19 and TRBJ1-2 provide the parts outside the CDR3, is DGGITQSPKYLFRKEGQNVTLSCEQNLNHDAMYWYRQDPGQGLRLIYYSQIVNDFQKGDIAEGYSVSREKKESFPLTVTSAQKNPTAFYLCASIKSDRLGYTFGSGTRLTVV.

This clone was observed many times. A far larger clone is one base from this, pointing to a likely read error. The CDR3 end lies 3 residues beyond the end of the read and is filled in from the germline J gene. V usage is TRBV28 and J usage is TRBJ2-3; weak D call: TRBD2 (5 bases). The CDR3 has 13 residues. Trimming shortened V by 4 bases and J by 0 bases, and 5 bases separated the two germline ends. CDR1 and CDR2 (germline): MDHEN, SYDVKM. CDR3 region: CASSWTSTDTQYF. The sequenced part of the CDR3 DNA is TGTGCCAGCAGTTGGACTAGCACAGATACG. The full variable domain, completed using reference TRBV28 and TRBJ2-3, is DVKVTQSSRYLVKRTGEKVFLECVQDMDHENMFWYRQDPGLGLRLIYFSYDVKMKEKGDIPEGYSVSREKKERFSLILESASTNQTSMYLCASSWTSTDTQYFGPGTRLTVL.

This clone was detected many times. The CDR3 is cut off 3 residues early in the read; its end comes from the germline J gene. The chain joins TRBV11-2 to TRBJ2-5, with 7 positions matching TRBD2. The CDR3 sequence is 15 residues long. J was trimmed by 5 bases and V by 3 bases; bases with no gene match: 9. Germline CDR1 SGHAT, CDR2 FQNNGV. CDR3 loop: CASSFPGTTVETQYF. The part of the CDR3 DNA that was read is TGTGCCAGCAGCTTCCCCGGGACTACGGTTGAGACC.

This clone was observed at least ten times. The read falls 3 residues short of the CDR3 end, and the missing part is taken from the germline J gene. The chain couples TRBV7-2 to TRBJ1-1; TRBD1 is a possible D gene (6 bases). Trimming stripped 4 bases from V and 2 bases from J, with 14 bases between. This CDR3 contains 15 residues. CDR1 and CDR2 from the germline V gene are SGHTA and FQGNSA. Partial CDR3 DNA: TGTGCCAGCAGCTCTGCTTGGACAGTTAACACTGAA. Translation gives CASSSAWTVNTE. The CDR3 in its entirety is CASSSAWTVNTEAFF.

There are many counts of this clone. The read halts 3 residues ahead of the CDR3 end, with the missing end drawn from the germline J gene. V usage is TRBV5-1 and J usage is TRBJ2-7, with 7 nucleotides matching TRBD1. The CDR3 sequence is 13 residues long. V lost 1 base to trimming and J lost 3 bases; unmatched junction nucleotides: 1. Germline CDR1 and CDR2: SGHRS and YFSETQ. CDR3 amino acids: CASSLRQGYEQYF. CDR3 bases read: TGCGCCAGCAGCTTGCGACAGGGCTACGAG.

This clone was seen many times. Read sequence stops 3 residues before the CDR3 end, and the germline J gene provides the missing end. The chain carries TRBV7-2 and TRBJ1-5; tentatively, D is TRBD1 (5 bases). CDR3 size: 15 residues. With 4 bases removed from V and 0 bases from J, the gap between germline ends came to 10 bases. Germline V CDR1 and CDR2: SGHTA, FQGNSA. The CDR3 spells CASSSRQPSNQPQHF. Incomplete CDR3 DNA: TGTGCCAGCAGCTCCAGACAGCCTAGCAATCAGCCC.

This clone appeared many times. The read gets to within 3 residues of the CDR3 end, and the germline J gene fills in the rest. This chain joins TRBV29-1 and TRBJ1-2, with a tentative D call TRBD1 (6 bases). Germline CDR1 reads SQVTM; CDR2 reads ANQGSEA. The CDR3 is 14 amino acids. The sequenced CDR3 bases are TGCAGCGTTGGCGGAGAGGGGGATAAGGGCGGC. This sequence encodes CSVGGEGDKGG. In full, the CDR3 reads CSVGGEGDKGGYTF.

This clone was counted ten times or more. The sequenced CDR3 bases are TGTGCCAGTAGGGTCAGGGGAAGTGGCGGCAATCAGCCC. It translates to CASRVRGSGGNQP. The full-length CDR3 reads as CASRVRGSGGNQPQHF. The chain has TRBV19 and TRBJ1-5; tentative D call: TRBD1 (6 bases). Coverage ceases 3 residues before the CDR3 finishes, and the germline J gene fills in the end. CDR3 size: 16 residues. Germline V gene sequence: CDR1 LNHDA, CDR2 SQIVND (reference sequence). Trimming stripped 6 bases from V and 2 bases from J, with 17 bases between.